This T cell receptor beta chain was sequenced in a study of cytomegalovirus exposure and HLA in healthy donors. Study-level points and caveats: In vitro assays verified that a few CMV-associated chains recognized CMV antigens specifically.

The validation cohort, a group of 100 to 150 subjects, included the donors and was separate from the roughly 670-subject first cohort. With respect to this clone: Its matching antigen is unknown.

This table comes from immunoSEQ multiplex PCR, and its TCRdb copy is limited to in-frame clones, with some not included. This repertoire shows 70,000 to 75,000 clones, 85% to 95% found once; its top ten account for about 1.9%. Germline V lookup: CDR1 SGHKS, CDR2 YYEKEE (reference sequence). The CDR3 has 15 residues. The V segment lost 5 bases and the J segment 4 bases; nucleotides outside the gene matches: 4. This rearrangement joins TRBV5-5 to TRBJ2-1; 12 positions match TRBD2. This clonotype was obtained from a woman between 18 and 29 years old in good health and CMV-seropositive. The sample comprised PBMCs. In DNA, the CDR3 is TGTGCCAGCAGGGGACTAGCGGGCGAGTACAATGAGCAGTTCTTC. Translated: CASRGLAGEYNEQFF.